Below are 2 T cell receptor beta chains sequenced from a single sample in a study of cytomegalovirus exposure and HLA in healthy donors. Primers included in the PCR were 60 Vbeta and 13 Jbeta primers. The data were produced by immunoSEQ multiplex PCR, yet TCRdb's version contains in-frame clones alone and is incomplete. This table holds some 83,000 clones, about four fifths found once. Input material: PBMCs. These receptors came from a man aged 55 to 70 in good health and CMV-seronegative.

The CDR3 sequence: CASSFGENSPLHF. The CDR3 nucleotides read TGTGCCAGCAGTTTCGGGGAGAATTCACCCCTCCACTTT. The rearrangement links TRBV6-6 to TRBJ1-6; D unresolved. V was cut by 4 bases and J by 7 bases, with 8 bases left in between. Germline V lookup: CDR1 MNHNY, CDR2 SVGAGI (reference sequence). The CDR3 runs to 13 residues.

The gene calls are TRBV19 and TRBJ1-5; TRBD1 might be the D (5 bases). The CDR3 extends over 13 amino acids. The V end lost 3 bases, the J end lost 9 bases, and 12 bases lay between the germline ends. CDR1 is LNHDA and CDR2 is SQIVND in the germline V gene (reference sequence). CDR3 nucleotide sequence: TGTGCCAGTAGTATCGGGCGGGGACGGCCCCAGCATTTT. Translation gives CASSIGRGRPQHF.